Below, 25 T cell receptor beta chains from the same sample are listed, as sequenced in a study of blood T cell repertoires in COVID-19 (TCRdb year 2020). Libraries were built with the immunoSEQ multiplex PCR assay. TCRdb retrieved this table from immuneACCESS and kept in-frame rearrangements only. Not all clones are present; in checked studies, unresolved V genes account for under half, and no reason is known for the remainder. The sample table lists hundreds of thousands of clones, 86% of them with a count of one. The top ten clonotypes cover 3.5% to 4% of the sample. Sequences were obtained from PBMCs or T cells enriched from blood (not recorded which). The receptors come from a woman in her 40s with acute COVID-19.

The chain recombines TRBV11-2 with TRBJ1-2; D gene uncertain. CDR3 length: 18 residues. Trimming took 5 bases from V and 8 from J, leaving 30 bases between them. In germline, CDR1 is SGHAT, CDR2 FQNNGV. The CDR3 spells CASSTLRESTKRSRGYTF. CDR3 DNA sequence: TGTGCCAGCAGCACACTTAGGGAGAGCACAAAGCGCTCGCGAGGCTACACCTTC.

CDR3 sequence (DNA): TGTGCCAGCAGCTTTATAGGGGGAGACACCGGGGAGCTGTTTTTT. Translating it yields CASSFIGGDTGELFF. The chain is built from TRBV11-2 and TRBJ2-2; D may be TRBD1 (6 bases). The CDR3 is 15 amino acids. The V gene lost 3 bases and the J gene lost 3 bases, with 11 bases spanning the gap. Germline values: CDR1 SGHAT, CDR2 FQNNGV.

The J gene is TRBJ2-7, the V gene TRBV27, with D tentatively TRBD2 (5 bases). The CDR3 totals 14 residues. Germline-derived CDR1 and CDR2 are MNHEY and SMNVEV (reference sequence). Trimming pared 5 bases from V and 3 bases from J, leaving 14 bases between. CDR3 region: CASSRSGASYEQYF. Written as DNA, the CDR3 is TGTGCCAGCAGTCGGAGCGGAGCGAGCTACGAGCAGTACTTC.

The rearrangement uses TRBV28 and TRBJ2-1, with 8 bases fitting TRBD2. The V gene end was trimmed by 4 bases and the J gene end by 0 bases; junction bases not matched to a gene: 5. CDR1 is MDHEN and CDR2 is SYDVKM in the germline V gene. The CDR3 covers 16 residues. CDR3 bases: TGTGCCAGCAGTTCCGTAGCGGGGAGCTCCTACAATGAGCAGTTCTTC. It translates to CASSSVAGSSYNEQFF.

The chain uses TRBV19 and TRBJ1-1, with 9 bases fitting TRBD1. V shed 6 bases, J shed 0 bases, and the junction held 11 bases outside the gene matches. CDR1 is LNHDA, CDR2 SQIVND, per germline (reference sequence). The CDR3 is 17 residues long. The CDR3 coding sequence is TGTGCCAGTAGAGGGTCGGGGACAGGGCCCATGAACACTGAAGCTTTCTTT. It specifies CASRGSGTGPMNTEAFF.

Here the CDR3 DNA reads TGTGCCAGCAGCTCAGGGGGCTCTGGGGCCAACGTCCTGACTTTC. Its translation: CASSSGGSGANVLTF. The chain employs TRBV7-3 and TRBJ2-6; TRBD1 matches at 7 bases. V was clipped by 4 bases and J by 0 bases; unmatched bases: 0. CDR3 size: 15 residues. The germline CDR1 and CDR2 sequences are SGHTA and FQGTGA.

This clone has just a few counts. This chain uses TRBV2 with TRBJ1-5; tentative D call: TRBD1 (6 bases). CDR1 and CDR2 from the germline V gene are SNHLY and FYNNEI. The germline V and J ends were trimmed by 7 bases and 4 bases, with 20 bases remaining between them. This CDR3 is built from 16 residues. The CDR3 region is CASTGTSPLGNQPQHF. CDR3 nucleotide sequence: TGTGCCAGCACCGGGACATCCCCGTTAGGGAATCAGCCCCAGCATTTT.

V usage is TRBV5-5 and J usage is TRBJ2-1, with TRBD1 matching 7 bases. CDR1 SGHKS and CDR2 YYEKEE come from the germline V gene (reference sequence). V lost 0 bases to trimming and J lost 13 bases; unmatched junction nucleotides: 7. The CDR3 covers 13 residues. This CDR3 is CASSLEGQDSQFF. CDR3 nucleotides: TGTGCCAGCAGCTTGGAAGGACAGGACTCCCAGTTCTTC.

This chain joins TRBV12-3 or TRBV12-4 and TRBJ1-1, with 9 bases lining up with TRBD1. J gave up 8 bases and V 3 bases, and 4 bases lay outside the gene matches. The CDR3 extends over 13 amino acids. The CDR3 is CASSLGDRAEAFF. The CDR3 DNA reads TGTGCCAGCAGTTTGGGGGACAGGGCAGAAGCTTTCTTT.

This chain connects TRBV9 to TRBJ1-2, with TRBD1 matching 7 bases. Unmatched junction bases numbered 5, after V lost 6 bases and J lost 3 bases. The CDR3 totals 13 residues. CDR1 is SGDLS and CDR2 is YYNGEE in the germline V gene. The CDR3 coding sequence is TGTGCCAGCACCCTCGGACAGGACTATGGCTACACCTTC. Amino acids: CASTLGQDYGYTF.

V gene TRBV28 combines with J gene TRBJ1-1; D might be TRBD1 (5 bases). CDR3 length: 14 residues. Germline V lookup: CDR1 MDHEN, CDR2 SYDVKM. V was shortened by 7 bases and J by 3 bases, with 15 bases between the two germline ends. For the CDR3, the DNA is TGTGCCAGCAAGAAGGGCAGGGAGGACACTGAAGCTTTCTTT. Translated, it gives CASKKGREDTEAFF.

The rearrangement uses TRBV18 and TRBJ1-6; TRBD1 agrees at 7 bases. Germline CDR1 and CDR2: KGHSH and LQKENI. The length of the CDR3 is 13 residues. Germline trimming cut 3 bases from V and 11 bases from J; bases unmatched to any gene: 4. DNA for the CDR3: TGTGCCAGCTCACCGTGGGACAGCGCACCCCTCCACTTT. It translates to CASSPWDSAPLHF.

V is TRBV7-8 and J is TRBJ2-1, with 16 positions matching TRBD2. The germline CDR1 and CDR2 sequences are SGHVS and FQNEAQ. The CDR3 extends over 19 amino acids. Losses at the gene ends were 5 bases for V and 7 bases for J; bases not matched to a gene: 14. The CDR3 region has the DNA TGTGCCAGCAGCCCCACCGGGACTAGCGGGAGGGCCAGTGTAAATGAGCAGTTCTTC. This sequence encodes CASSPTGTSGRASVNEQFF.

The rearrangement uses TRBV5-8 and TRBJ1-5; D unresolved. Per germline, CDR1 SGHTS and CDR2 YDEGEE. The CDR3 runs to 14 residues. The V end lost 7 bases, the J end lost 3 bases, and 14 bases lay between the germline ends. This CDR3 is CASRPGIYNQPQHF. CDR3 DNA sequence: TGTGCCAGCCGCCCCGGGATTTACAATCAGCCCCAGCATTTT.

This clone appeared once. The CDR3 sequence is CASSFSLFGTSGRAGEQYF. CDR3 sequence (DNA): TGTGCCAGCAGTTTTAGTCTTTTCGGGACTAGCGGGAGGGCGGGTGAGCAGTACTTC. The chain joins TRBV28 to TRBJ2-7, with TRBD2 matching over 16 bases. The CDR3 extends over 19 amino acids. The V and J ends lost 3 bases and 7 bases, in that order; junction bases with no gene match: 15. Per germline, CDR1 MDHEN and CDR2 SYDVKM.

The chain links TRBV24-1 to TRBJ2-1, with 8 bases identical to TRBD2. Trimming at V came to 4 bases and at J to 1 base, leaving 5 bases not matched to a gene. The CDR3 contains 16 residues. Germline-derived CDR1 and CDR2 are KGHDR and SFDVKD. The chain's CDR3 is CATSDQLAASYNEQFF. The CDR3 DNA reads as TGTGCCACCAGTGACCAACTAGCGGCTTCCTACAATGAGCAGTTCTTC.

The chain is built from TRBV5-4 and TRBJ1-4; TRBD1 might be the D (6 bases). CDR3 length: 16 residues. V lost 4 bases, J lost 8 bases, and 21 bases lay in between. The germline V gene has CDR1 SGHNT and CDR2 YYREEE (reference sequence). The CDR3: CASSPTPGVGGEKLFF. The CDR3, as DNA: TGTGCCAGCAGCCCTACACCAGGGGTAGGTGGGGAAAAACTGTTTTTT. The variable domain in full, completed from reference TRBV5-4 and TRBJ1-4, reads ETGVTQSPTHLIKTRGQQVTLRCSSQSGHNTVSWYQQALGQGPQFIFQYYREEENGRGNFPPRFSGLQFPNYSSELNVNALELDDSALYLCASSPTPGVGGEKLFFGSGTQLSVL.

This sequence joins TRBV5-4 and TRBJ2-6; D may be TRBD2 (5 bases). The germline CDR1 and CDR2 sequences are SGHNT and YYREEE (reference sequence). This CDR3 spans 16 amino acids. V was trimmed by 4 bases and J by 0 bases, leaving 11 bases between them. CDR3 sequence reads: CASSLPGISGANVLTF. The CDR3 DNA is TGTGCCAGCAGCCTCCCCGGGATCTCTGGGGCCAACGTCCTGACTTTC.

This chain joins TRBV7-9 and TRBJ1-1; tentative D call: TRBD1 (5 bases). Germline assignment: CDR1 SEHNR and CDR2 FQNEAQ (reference sequence). This CDR3 contains 17 residues. The ends were cut back, 4 bases at V and 6 bases at J, with 24 bases in the middle. The CDR3 loop reads CASSSQSFRVEGAEAFF. CDR3 bases: TGTGCCAGCAGCTCCCAGTCGTTCAGGGTAGAAGGTGCTGAAGCTTTCTTT.

The chain has TRBV7-8 and TRBJ2-7; 9 bases are shared with TRBD2. V was clipped by 3 bases and J by 4 bases; unmatched bases: 7. The germline gives CDR1 SGHVS, CDR2 FQNEAQ. The CDR3 is made up of 15 amino acids. This CDR3 reads CASSFLAGEKYEQYF. DNA of the CDR3: TGTGCCAGCAGCTTCTTAGCGGGAGAGAAGTACGAGCAGTACTTC.

This clone was recorded only once. The CDR3 nucleotides are TGTGCCAGCAGTCCACACACAGGGGGCAACTATGGCTACACCTTC. Protein sequence: CASSPHTGGNYGYTF. This chain joins TRBV28 and TRBJ1-2; the match to TRBD1 covers 9 bases. CDR1 and CDR2 (germline): MDHEN, SYDVKM. The CDR3 covers 15 residues. V shed 5 bases and J 2 bases; nucleotides not matched to a gene: 6.

The chain combines TRBV7-9 with TRBJ1-1; D perhaps matches TRBD1 (6 bases). Germline assignment: CDR1 SEHNR and CDR2 FQNEAQ (reference sequence). The CDR3 loop spans 13 amino acids. V was shortened by 3 bases and J by 5 bases, with 10 bases between the two germline ends. The CDR3 protein is CASSFEGVTEAFF. The CDR3 coding sequence is TGTGCCAGCAGCTTTGAGGGGGTGACTGAAGCTTTCTTT.

This chain joins TRBV11-3 and TRBJ2-1; a weak D match, TRBD2 (6 bases). Trimming took 6 bases from V and 8 from J, leaving 17 bases between them. The CDR3 covers 14 residues. Germline-derived CDR1 and CDR2 are SGHNT and YENEEA. DNA for the CDR3: TGTGCCAGCAGTGCTAGCGAGAGGGCCCATGAGCAGTTCTTC. Its translation is CASSASERAHEQFF.

This rearrangement joins TRBV19 to TRBJ1-5; no definite D call. The germline V gene encodes CDR1 LNHDA and CDR2 SQIVND (reference sequence). This CDR3 has 12 amino acids. Trimming removed 3 bases at V and 6 bases at J, with 6 bases between. For the CDR3, the DNA is TGTGCCAGTAGTATCAGTGGTCAGCCCCAGCATTTT. Amino acids: CASSISGQPQHF. Based on the CDR3 plus reference TRBV19 and TRBJ1-5, the full variable domain is DGGITQSPKYLFRKEGQNVTLSCEQNLNHDAMYWYRQDPGQGLRLIYYSQIVNDFQKGDIAEGYSVSREKKESFPLTVTSAQKNPTAFYLCASSISGQPQHFGDGTRLSIL.

V and J are TRBV5-5 and TRBJ1-1; TRBD1 matches at 7 bases. V was clipped by 3 bases and J by 2 bases; unmatched bases: 10. Germline loops: CDR1 SGHKS, CDR2 YYEKEE (reference sequence). This CDR3 contains 16 residues. CDR3 loop: CASSSLLGQANTEAFF. The CDR3 DNA is TGTGCCAGCAGCTCGCTCCTAGGACAGGCAAACACTGAAGCTTTCTTT. The whole variable domain, filled in from reference TRBV5-5 and TRBJ1-1, reads DAGVTQSPTHLIKTRGQQVTLRCSPISGHKSVSWYQQVLGQGPQFIFQYYEKEERGRGNFPDRFSARQFPNYSSELNVNALLLGDSALYLCASSSLLGQANTEAFFGQGTRLTVV.